A few counts support the clone carrying this T cell receptor beta chain. What it binds is unknown. This sample also contains other DNA sequences that code for the same CDR3. This record comes from a study of cytomegalovirus exposure and HLA in healthy donors. General study findings and limits: The sole available immune exposure information was CMV serostatus. In an earlier analysis, productive rearrangement rates for most beta V segments clustered near 87% or 30%. Later, an analysis showed that TCR beta chains associated with HLA were more clonally expanded than others that were equally common. Overall, around 160 TCR beta chains were annotated as cytomegalovirus-associated.

In the PCR, 60 Vbeta and 13 Jbeta primers were used. Assay used: immunoSEQ multiplex PCR; TCRdb lists only in-frame clones, some missing. The table lists over 110,000 clones, 75% to 85% of them singletons, with 2% to 3% in the top ten. The germline gives CDR1 MRHNA, CDR2 SNTAGT. J lost 4 bases, V lost 0 bases, and 3 bases had no gene match. The CDR3 loop spans 15 amino acids. The chain employs TRBV6-4 and TRBJ2-3; 8 positions match TRBD2. The receptor was derived from a woman aged 18-29 years in good health and CMV-seropositive. The sequencing sample was made of PBMCs. The CDR3, as DNA: TGTGCCAGCAGTGACTCGACCGGGGGGGCAGATACGCAGTATTTT. It specifies CASSDSTGGADTQYF.